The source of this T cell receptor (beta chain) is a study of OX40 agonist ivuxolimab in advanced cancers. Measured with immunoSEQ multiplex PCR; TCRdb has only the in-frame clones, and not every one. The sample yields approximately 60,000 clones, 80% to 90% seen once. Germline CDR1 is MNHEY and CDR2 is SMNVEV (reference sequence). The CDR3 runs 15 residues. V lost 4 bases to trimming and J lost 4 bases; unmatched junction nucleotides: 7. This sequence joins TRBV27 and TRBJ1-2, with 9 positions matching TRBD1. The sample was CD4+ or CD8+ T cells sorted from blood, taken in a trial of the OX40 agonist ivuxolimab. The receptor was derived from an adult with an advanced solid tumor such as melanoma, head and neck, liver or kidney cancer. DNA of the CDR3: TGTGCCAGCAGTTCCCTCCTGGGACAGGGCTATGGCTACACCTTC. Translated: CASSSLLGQGYGYTF.